These 24 T cell receptor beta chains were sequenced from one sample in a study of blood T cells in healthy people across ages. A second 7 to 11 cycle PCR used barcoded and J-beta primers. One entry per CDR3 protein results from TCRdb running MiXCR on the 5' RACE reads. The profile covers roughly 1,100,000 distinct CDR3 sequences, with approximately 25% appearing a single time and about 0.8% taken by the ten largest. In addition, the sample was reused for a study of T cells of mothers and their children.

Sequenced: blood. The receptors stem from a girl aged 2-15 years in good health.

This clonotype has only a few counts. The chain has TRBV24-1 and TRBJ1-2; 8 bases line up with TRBD1. CDR1 and CDR2 (germline): KGHDR, SFDVKD. This CDR3 contains 16 residues. Trimming removed 1 base from V and 8 bases from J; junction bases left unmatched: 11. The CDR3 bases are TGTGCCACCAGTGATTTAAAGAAACAGGGGGAGGAAGGCTACACCTTC. Translating gives CATSDLKKQGEEGYTF.

The V and J genes are TRBV7-9 and TRBJ2-7; 7 nucleotides agree with TRBD1. Trimming took 5 bases from V and 4 from J; bases not matched to a gene: 5. CDR1 and CDR2 from the germline V gene are SEHNR and FQNEAQ (reference sequence). CDR3 length: 13 residues. The CDR3 DNA reads as TGTGCCAGCAGCCCAAAGGACAGGTACGAGCAGTACTTC. Residues: CASSPKDRYEQYF.

The V and J genes are TRBV10-2 and TRBJ2-3; no definite D call. Trimming stripped 7 bases from V and 4 bases from J, with 18 bases between. This CDR3 spans 15 amino acids. CDR1 WSHSY and CDR2 SAAADI come from the germline V gene. In DNA, the CDR3 is TGCGCCAGCACTCAATTCCAGGCAGAGGCAGATACGCAGTATTTT. Translating it yields CASTQFQAEADTQYF.

The rearrangement links TRBV20-1 to TRBJ1-2; no clear D gene. Germline V gives CDR1 DFQATT, CDR2 SNEGSKA (reference sequence). The CDR3 is 13 residues long. The V gene lost 6 bases and the J gene lost 5 bases, with 16 bases spanning the gap. CDR3 nucleotides: TGCAGTGCCCTCAGCTCAGAGTTTTATGGCTACACCTTC. Its translation: CSALSSEFYGYTF.

V gene TRBV12-3 or TRBV12-4 combines with J gene TRBJ2-5; 8 nucleotides align to TRBD1. This CDR3 has 13 residues. Losses at the gene ends were 7 bases for V and 3 bases for J; bases not matched to a gene: 4. CDR3 loop: CASTDREEETQYF. CDR3 in DNA: TGTGCCAGCACGGACAGGGAGGAAGAGACCCAGTACTTC.

This chain joins TRBV12-3 or TRBV12-4 and TRBJ2-5; either TRBD1 or TRBD2 may fit D (5 bases each). With 0 bases removed from V and 11 bases from J, the gap between germline ends came to 16 bases. This CDR3 has 14 amino acids. CDR3 loop: CASSLASAVWGQYF. Written as DNA, the CDR3 is TGTGCCAGCAGTTTAGCATCGGCAGTCTGGGGGCAGTACTTC.

The V call is TRBV20-1, the J call TRBJ2-3, with D possibly matching TRBD1 (5 bases). This CDR3 has 14 amino acids. Germline lookup yields CDR1 DFQATT and CDR2 SNEGSKA (reference sequence). V was pared by 0 bases and J by 3 bases, with 10 bases between. The chain's CDR3 is CSARDGQGTDTQYF. The DNA of the CDR3 is TGCAGTGCTAGAGATGGACAAGGAACAGATACGCAGTATTTT.

The chain has TRBV28 and TRBJ2-3, with 7 positions matching TRBD1. CDR1 is MDHEN, CDR2 SYDVKM, per germline. This CDR3 has 17 amino acids. Trimming removed 3 bases from V and 1 base from J; junction bases left unmatched: 10. CDR3: CASSFSTLGTGTDTQYF. CDR3 sequence (DNA): TGTGCCAGCAGTTTTTCGACGCTTGGGACAGGCACAGATACGCAGTATTTT.

The rearrangement joins TRBV4-3 to TRBJ1-5, with D unresolved. This CDR3 region has 15 residues. With 0 bases removed from V and 0 bases from J, the gap between germline ends came to 6 bases. Germline V CDR1 and CDR2: LGHNA, YSLEER. In nucleotides, the CDR3 is TGCGCCAGCAGCCAAGACGCAGCTAGCAATCAGCCCCAGCATTTT. It codes for CASSQDAASNQPQHF.

This clonotype was counted between two and nine times. The junction differs from germline at one of its ends, possibly a read error. V usage is TRBV4-1 and J usage is TRBJ1-4; TRBD1 matches at 7 bases. Germline lookup yields CDR1 MGHRA and CDR2 YSYEKL. This CDR3 has 19 amino acids. This CDR3 is CASSPFSGGGWETNEKLLF. CDR3 sequence (DNA): TGCGCCAGCAGCCCTTTCTCGGGAGGGGGCTGGGAAACTAATGAAAAACTGCTTTTT.

The table lists this clonotype with a few counts. J is TRBJ2-1 and V is TRBV6-1; 8 bases map to TRBD1. This CDR3 region has 12 residues. J lost 11 bases, V lost 5 bases, and 5 bases had no gene match. Germline lookup yields CDR1 MNHNS and CDR2 SASEGT. The CDR3 nucleotides are TGTGCCAGCAGTCCCGGACAGGGCCAGCAGTTCTTC. This gives the protein CASSPGQGQQFF.

This clonotype occurred a few times. V and J are TRBV7-9 and TRBJ2-1, with 7 positions matching TRBD2. The CDR3 loop spans 13 amino acids. The junction had 8 bases not matched to a gene; V was cut back by 8 bases and J by 7 bases. Germline V gene lookup returns CDR1 SEHNR and CDR2 FQNEAQ (reference sequence). CDR3 nucleotide sequence: TGTGCCAGCGAAGCGGGGCCGCGTAATGAGCAGTTCTTC. Its translation: CASEAGPRNEQFF. The complete variable domain, with remaining parts taken from reference TRBV7-9 and TRBJ2-1, reads DTGVSQNPRHKITKRGQNVTFRCDPISEHNRLYWYRQTLGQGPEFLTYFQNEAQLEKSRLLSDRFSAERPKGSFSTLEIQRTEQGDSAMYLCASEAGPRNEQFFGPGTRLTVL.

The rearrangement links TRBV5-1 to TRBJ2-3, with a tentative D call TRBD1 (5 bases). This CDR3 region has 15 residues. Trimming left V 0 bases short and J 6 bases short, with 14 bases between. Germline V gene lookup returns CDR1 SGHRS and CDR2 YFSETQ. The CDR3 sequence is CASSLEGMSVDTQYF. For the CDR3, the DNA is TGCGCCAGCAGCTTGGAGGGGATGAGTGTGGATACGCAGTATTTT.

The CDR3 region is CASSSRTPTGELFF. In nucleotides, the CDR3 is TGTGCCAGCAGTTCACGGACCCCCACCGGGGAGCTGTTTTTT. J is TRBJ2-2 and V is TRBV12-3 or TRBV12-4; D remains ambiguous. This CDR3 spans 14 amino acids. With 4 bases removed from V and 4 bases from J, the gap between germline ends came to 10 bases.

This clonotype came up a few times. This chain uses TRBV3-1 with TRBJ2-1, with unresolved D. Germline values: CDR1 LGHDT, CDR2 YNNKEL (reference sequence). The CDR3 is 12 amino acids. Trimming took off 2 bases at V and 7 bases at J, with 6 bases between the two ends. The CDR3 protein is CASSQIPNEQFF. CDR3 DNA: TGTGCCAGCAGCCAAATTCCAAATGAGCAGTTCTTC.

This CDR3 reads CSASLGLDYEQYF. As DNA, the CDR3 is TGCAGTGCTAGTTTAGGCCTAGACTACGAGCAGTACTTC. The chain links TRBV20-1 to TRBJ2-7, with D unresolved. The length of the CDR3 is 13 residues. From germline, CDR1 is DFQATT and CDR2 SNEGSKA (reference sequence). V shed 3 bases and J shed 3 bases, with 12 bases lying between them.

This clonotype was observed a few times. The V gene is TRBV7-9, the J gene TRBJ2-5; the D is unclear. The V and J ends lost 3 bases and 4 bases respectively, with 9 bases between them. Germline CDR1 is SEHNR and CDR2 is FQNEAQ (reference sequence). The CDR3 length is 13 residues. CDR3 protein: CASSFSFRETQYF. CDR3 in DNA: TGTGCCAGCAGCTTTTCCTTTCGAGAGACCCAGTACTTC.

This clonotype was detected a few times. The rearrangement joins TRBV29-1 to TRBJ2-3; D ambiguous. V lost 8 bases to trimming and J lost 2 bases, with 8 bases between them. The CDR3 is 11 residues long. Looked up from germline, CDR1 is SQVTM and CDR2 is ANQGSEA. The CDR3 DNA reads as TGCAGCCCCCTTTACACAGATACGCAGTATTTT. It translates to CSPLYTDTQYF.

This clonotype turned up a few times. This chain links TRBV15 with TRBJ2-7, with TRBD2 as a possible D gene (6 bases). Per germline, CDR1 LNHNV and CDR2 YYDKDF (reference sequence). V was cut by 1 base and J by 4 bases, with 11 bases left in between. This CDR3 has 14 amino acids. Here the CDR3 DNA reads TGTGCCACCAGCAGAGCGAGGACTAAGTACGAGCAGTACTTC. Amino acid sequence: CATSRARTKYEQYF.

The table lists this clonotype with a few counts. At one boundary the junction diverges from the germline segment, which might be a read error. The rearrangement links TRBV6-5 to TRBJ1-2; D gene unclear. CDR3 length equals 13 residues. Germline assignment: CDR1 MNHEY and CDR2 SVGAGI. The CDR3 sequence is CASSYGPNYDYTF. CDR3 coding DNA: TGTGCCAGCAGTTATGGGCCCAACTATGACTACACCTTC.

This clonotype was seen a handful of times. The chain combines TRBV12-3 or TRBV12-4 with TRBJ1-1; D gene unclear. The CDR3 covers 13 residues. The V end lost 8 bases, the J end lost 4 bases, and 14 bases lay between the germline ends. CDR3 amino acids: CASGLSGLTEAFF. Written as DNA, the CDR3 is TGTGCCAGCGGGCTCTCGGGCCTCACTGAAGCTTTCTTT.

V usage is TRBV9 and J usage is TRBJ2-5, with D tentatively TRBD1 (6 bases). Trimming cost V 2 bases and J 7 bases, with 12 bases left between them. The CDR3 runs to 13 residues. Germline CDR1 is SGDLS and CDR2 is YYNGEE. The CDR3 spells CASSVTGSGTQYF. CDR3 nucleotide sequence: TGTGCCAGCAGCGTCACAGGGAGTGGGACCCAGTACTTC. Drawing the rest from reference TRBV9 and TRBJ2-5, the complete variable domain is DSGVTQTPKHLITATGQRVTLRCSPRSGDLSVYWYQQSLDQGLQFLIQYYNGEERAKGNILERFSAQQFPDLHSELNLSSLELGDSALYFCASSVTGSGTQYFGPGTRLLVL.

This chain joins TRBV7-6 and TRBJ2-5, with D perhaps TRBD2 (6 bases). This CDR3 has 15 residues. Germline V gene data show CDR1 as SGHVS and CDR2 as FNYEAQ. Between the trimmed V and J ends, which lost 4 bases and 7 bases, there was a span of 19 bases. CDR3 sequence reads: CASSSIAYPGGTQYF. The CDR3 DNA reads TGTGCCAGCAGCTCCATAGCGTACCCCGGGGGGACCCAGTACTTC.

This clonotype was seen a few times. This chain connects TRBV6-5 to TRBJ2-3, with 7 bases that match TRBD2. The CDR3 consists of 15 residues. V shed 7 bases and J 1 base; nucleotides not matched to a gene: 8. Germline V CDR1 and CDR2: MNHEY, SVGAGI. CDR3 DNA sequence: TGTGCCAGCACCTATGGGGCGGGAGGCACAGATACGCAGTATTTT. The encoded protein is CASTYGAGGTDTQYF.